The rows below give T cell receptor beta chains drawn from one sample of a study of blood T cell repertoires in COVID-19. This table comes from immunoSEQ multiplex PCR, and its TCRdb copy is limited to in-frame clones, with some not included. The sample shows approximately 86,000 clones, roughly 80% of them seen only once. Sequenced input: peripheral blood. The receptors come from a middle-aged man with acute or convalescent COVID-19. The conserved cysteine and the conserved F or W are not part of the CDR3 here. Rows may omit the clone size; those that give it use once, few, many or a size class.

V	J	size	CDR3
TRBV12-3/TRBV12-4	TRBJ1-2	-	ASSPRSGYGYT
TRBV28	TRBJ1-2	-	ASSMQGYGYT
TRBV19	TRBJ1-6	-	ASSIAGSNSPLH
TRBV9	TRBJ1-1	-	ASSRRQGLEAF
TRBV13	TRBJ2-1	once	ASSLVSGVTYNEQF
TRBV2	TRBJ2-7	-	ASRPGQAYYEQY
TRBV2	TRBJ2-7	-	ASSKTGTEQY
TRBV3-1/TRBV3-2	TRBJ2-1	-	ASSQETPLNPRNEQF
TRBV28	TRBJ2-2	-	ASRGQGVRELF
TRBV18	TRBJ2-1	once	ASSRTSSTSYNEQF
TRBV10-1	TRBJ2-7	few	ASSPGSYEQY
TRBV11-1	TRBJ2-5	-	ASSSQIETQY
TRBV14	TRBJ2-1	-	ASSQDLSSYNEQF
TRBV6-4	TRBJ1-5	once	ASSDSTGACNQPQH
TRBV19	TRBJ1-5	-	ASSTSDKGNQPQH